This T cell receptor (beta chain) was sequenced for a study of cytomegalovirus exposure and HLA in healthy donors. Per germline, CDR1 SGHNT and CDR2 YENEEA. Trimming shortened V by 1 base and J by 5 bases, and 8 bases separated the two germline ends. There are 13 residues in the CDR3. 60 Vbeta and 13 Jbeta primers were used in PCR. TCRdb's copy holds only in-frame clones and misses some; the assay was immunoSEQ multiplex PCR. The sample holds approximately 90,000 clones; 65% to 80% are singletons and the top ten take approximately 15%. The study's findings and limits: Investigators reported 150 to 200 TCR beta chains as tied to cytomegalovirus. Sequencing likely produced, as an artifact, a cluster of highly shared sequence variants.

As to this clone: Its antigen is not identified.

Healthy bone marrow donors made up the cohort. Donors likely had unrecorded immune exposures despite being nominally healthy when sampled. The source material was PBMCs. The rearrangement joins TRBV11-3 to TRBJ1-1; D call uncertain. This clonotype originated in a woman aged 45-59 years in good health and CMV-seropositive. CDR3 sequence: CASSLGGVTEAFF. CDR3 coding DNA: TGTGCCAGCAGCTTAGGCGGGGTGACTGAAGCTTTCTTT.